These T cell receptor beta chains were read from a single sample in a study of cytomegalovirus exposure and HLA in healthy donors. TCRdb's table, derived via immunoSEQ multiplex PCR, lists solely in-frame clones and lacks some. The repertoire holds 150,000 to 200,000 clones, with around four fifths as singletons. Specimen: PBMCs. These receptors were collected from a young man in good health and CMV-seropositive. Both conserved end residues are part of each CDR3. Each record gives: J gene, clone size, V gene, D gene, CDR3 length, CDR3 protein, CDR3 DNA. A D gene is named only where the DNA matches it firmly. Expanded clones get a size class; other rows say once, few or many, or leave the size out.

>TRBJ2-7|.|TRBV14|TRBD1|15
CASSQDLNRGYEQYF
TGTGCCAGCAGCCAAGATCTAAACAGGGGATACGAGCAGTACTTC
>TRBJ2-3|.|TRBV7-9|.|11
CASSSADTQYF
TGTGCCAGCAGCTCAGCAGATACGCAGTATTTT
>TRBJ1-4|.|TRBV27|.|15
CASSRRERGGEKLFF
TGTGCCAGCAGTAGGAGGGAGAGGGGTGGAGAAAAACTGTTTTTT
>TRBJ2-1|.|TRBV5-1|TRBD2|15
CASSLGRGGRNEQFF
TGCGCCAGCAGCTTGGGACGGGGGGGCAGGAATGAGCAGTTCTTC
>TRBJ2-1|.|TRBV4-1|.|14
CASSPWAEGDEQFF
TGCGCCAGCAGCCCGTGGGCCGAGGGGGATGAGCAGTTCTTC
>TRBJ2-5|.|TRBV19|TRBD1|17
CASSSTGDPPGQETQYF
TGTGCCAGTAGTTCGACAGGGGACCCGCCGGGCCAAGAGACCCAGTACTTC
>TRBJ2-5|.|TRBV4-1|TRBD2|16
CASSQDRTSGGETQYF
TGCGCCAGCAGCCAAGATCGGACTAGCGGCGGTGAGACCCAGTACTTC
>TRBJ2-3|.|TRBV12-5|TRBD2|19
CASGLTSGGELPSTDTQYF
TGTGCTAGTGGTCTGACTAGCGGGGGGGAATTACCTAGCACAGATACGCAGTATTTT
>TRBJ2-1|.|TRBV7-6|TRBD2|13
CASSLFGGAEQFF
TGTGCCAGCAGCTTATTCGGGGGGGCTGAGCAGTTCTTC
>TRBJ1-5|.|TRBV7-2|.|14
CASSLAGINQPQHF
TGTGCCAGCAGCTTAGCCGGGATCAATCAGCCCCAGCATTTT
>TRBJ2-1|few|TRBV19|TRBD2|15
CASSMTSGGFDEQFF
TGTGCCAGTAGTATGACTAGCGGGGGATTCGATGAGCAGTTCTTC
>TRBJ1-2|.|TRBV9|TRBD1|15
CASSVAATGGYGYTF
TGTGCCAGCAGCGTAGCGGCGACAGGGGGCTATGGCTACACCTTC
>TRBJ1-1|.|TRBV11-2|.|15
CASSLPGSMNTEAFF
TGTGCCAGCAGCTTGCCCGGGTCTATGAACACTGAAGCTTTCTTT
>TRBJ1-4|.|TRBV6-5|TRBD1|14
CASRRQGGDEKLFF
TGTGCCAGCAGAAGACAGGGGGGGGATGAAAAACTGTTTTTT
>TRBJ1-4|.|TRBV18|TRBD1|16
CASSPSLPGQGEKLFF
TGTGCCAGCTCACCAAGTCTCCCGGGACAGGGTGAAAAACTGTTTTTT
>TRBJ2-5|.|TRBV11-2|TRBD2|17
CASSLAPSGGAQETQYF
TGTGCCAGCAGCTTAGCCCCTAGCGGGGGGGCCCAAGAGACCCAGTACTTC
>TRBJ2-7|once|TRBV5-5|.|16
CASSLAVGSDLYEQYF
TGTGCCAGCAGCTTGGCCGTGGGGAGTGATTTGTACGAGCAGTACTTC
>TRBJ1-5|few|TRBV30|TRBD1|13
CAWSDRGGQPQHF
TGTGCCTGGAGCGACAGGGGCGGTCAGCCCCAGCATTTT
>TRBJ2-1|.|TRBV7-2|TRBD1|15
CASSLTGAAYNEQFF
TGTGCCAGCAGTTTAACAGGGGCGGCCTACAATGAGCAGTTCTTC
>TRBJ2-7|.|TRBV6-5|TRBD2|15
CASSYRLAGGLEQYF
TGTGCCAGCAGTTACCGACTAGCGGGGGGGCTCGAGCAGTACTTC
>TRBJ2-3|.|TRBV7-2|.|15
CASSTVAGAGDTQYF
TGTGCCAGCAGCACCGTTGCGGGGGCGGGAGATACGCAGTATTTT
>TRBJ2-7|.|TRBV20-1|.|11
CSARASYEQYF
TGCAGTGCCAGAGCTTCCTACGAGCAGTACTTC
>TRBJ2-7|.|TRBV5-4|.|13
CASSFDGGGEQYF
TGTGCCAGCAGTTTTGATGGGGGAGGTGAGCAGTACTTC